Listed below are T cell receptor beta chains from one sample, sequenced in a study of OX40 agonist ivuxolimab in advanced cancers. Produced via immunoSEQ multiplex PCR; TCRdb's table is partial and in-frame only. The sample lists about 80,000 clones; about nine tenths were seen once. The material was CD4+ or CD8+ T cells sorted from blood, obtained in a trial of the OX40 agonist ivuxolimab. The receptors here all came from an adult with an advanced solid tumor such as melanoma, head and neck, liver or kidney cancer. CDR3s include the opening cysteine and the closing phenylalanine or tryptophan. D genes are given only for firm matches. Rows may omit the clone size; those that give it use once, few, many or a size class.

j_gene,len,v_gene,d_gene,abundance,CDR3nt,CDR3aa
TRBJ2-1,15,TRBV11-3,-,-,TGTGCCAGCAGCTTAGGAGGGTCTTTATACAATGAGCAGTTCTTC,CASSLGGSLYNEQFF
TRBJ2-7,16,TRBV5-5,TRBD1,-,TGTGCCAGCAGCTTGGAGGGACAGGGCCCAAGTAGGGAGCAGTACTTC,CASSLEGQGPSREQYF
TRBJ2-1,16,TRBV6-1,-,once,TGTGCCAGCAGTGAAGACTGGGGGTGGTCCTACAATGAGCAGTTCTTC,CASSEDWGWSYNEQFF
TRBJ2-1,15,TRBV5-1,TRBD1,few,TGCGCCAGCAGCTTGGACGGGACAGGGGCCAATGAGCAGTTCTTC,CASSLDGTGANEQFF
TRBJ2-6,15,TRBV5-4,-,-,TGTGCCAGCAGCTTGCCCGGGCCTGGGGCCAACGTCCTGACTTTC,CASSLPGPGANVLTF
TRBJ2-1,18,TRBV5-5,TRBD2,-,TGTGCCAGCAGCTTGGTTAGCGGGGGGGCCGTAGTTCACAATGAGCAGTTCTTC,CASSLVSGGAVVHNEQFF
TRBJ2-1,14,TRBV4-3,-,few,TGCGCCAGCAGCCTCCGCGGCGGAAACAATGAGCAGTTCTTC,CASSLRGGNNEQFF
TRBJ2-3,18,TRBV5-5,TRBD2,-,TGTGCCAGCAGCTGGCTAGCGGGAGAGTCTCGTGGCACAGATACGCAGTATTTT,CASSWLAGESRGTDTQYF
TRBJ2-2,15,TRBV6-1,TRBD2,-,TGTGCCAGCGCCCGCGGGGGTTGGAACACCGGGGAGCTGTTTTTT,CASARGGWNTGELFF
TRBJ2-7,15,TRBV14,-,-,TGTGCCAGCAGCCAAGCCGGGGGCCACACCTACGAGCAGTACTTC,CASSQAGGHTYEQYF
TRBJ1-1,13,TRBV11-3,-,-,TGTGCCAGCAGCTCTGGGGGGGAGACTGAAGCTTTCTTT,CASSSGGETEAFF
TRBJ1-3,14,TRBV5-1,-,-,TGCGCCAGCAGCTTGGGCAGCTCTGGAAACACCATATATTTT,CASSLGSSGNTIYF
TRBJ2-6,16,TRBV5-1,TRBD1,few,TGCGCCAGCAGCTTGGACGGGACAGGGAAGGCCAACGTCCTGACTTTC,CASSLDGTGKANVLTF
TRBJ1-1,13,TRBV7-9,-,-,TGTGCCAGCAGCAGACAGTTTGACACTGAAGCTTTCTTT,CASSRQFDTEAFF
TRBJ1-5,16,TRBV30,TRBD1,-,TGTGCCTGGAGGGCAAAGGGACAGGGCCTTAATCAGCCCCAGCATTTT,CAWRAKGQGLNQPQHF
TRBJ1-6,14,TRBV15,-,once,TGTGCCACCAGCCCAACCGGGGCCACCTCACCCCTCCACTTT,CATSPTGATSPLHF
TRBJ2-7,15,TRBV2,-,-,TGTGCCAGCAGTCCGGAGAATTTAAGCTCCTACGAGCAGTACTTC,CASSPENLSSYEQYF
TRBJ2-7,16,TRBV21-1,-,-,TGTGCCAGCAGCACTAATGGGACAGGCCCCTCGGGCGAGCAGTACTTC,CASSTNGTGPSGEQYF
TRBJ1-1,13,TRBV10-3,-,-,TGTGCCATCAGTGGCGGGGGCCGCACTGAAGCTTTCTTT,CAISGGGRTEAFF
TRBJ1-2,14,TRBV4-3,-,-,TGCGCCAGCAGCCAAGATCTGAGGGCAATTGGCTACACCTTC,CASSQDLRAIGYTF
TRBJ2-3,16,TRBV5-1,-,-,TGCGCCAGCAGCTTGATACAGCGATCTAGCACAGATACGCAGTATTTT,CASSLIQRSSTDTQYF
TRBJ2-3,19,TRBV7-9,TRBD2,-,TGTGCCAGCAGCCCCCAGGGATTGCGGGGGGCTCTTTTACCAGATACGCAGTATTTT,CASSPQGLRGALLPDTQYF
TRBJ2-7,13,TRBV10-2,-,-,TGCGCCAGCAGTGAGGGCGGGTCCTACGAGCAGTACTTC,CASSEGGSYEQYF
TRBJ2-2,13,TRBV6-4,TRBD1,-,TGTGCCAGCAGTACGACAGGGGGCGGGGAGCTGTTTTTT,CASSTTGGGELFF
TRBJ2-7,13,TRBV7-9,-,-,TGTGCCAGCACCGACCCCCGGTCCGACGAGCAGTACTTC,CASTDPRSDEQYF
TRBJ1-2,12,TRBV2,-,-,TGTGCCAGCACCTTAGACAGGAGTGGCTACACCTTC,CASTLDRSGYTF
TRBJ1-5,15,TRBV5-1,TRBD1,-,TGCGCCAGCAGCGTACAGGGGGAATACAATCAGCCCCAGCATTTT,CASSVQGEYNQPQHF
TRBJ1-5,17,TRBV7-8,-,-,TGTGCCAGCAGCTTAACGCCCGGAGGGGATAGCAATCAGCCCCAGCATTTT,CASSLTPGGDSNQPQHF